Below, 12 T cell receptor beta chains from the same sample are listed, as sequenced in a study of blood T cells in healthy people across ages. A second PCR, run for roughly 7 to 12 cycles, used a sample-barcoded 5' primer plus a J-beta primer mix. TCRdb used MiXCR to reprocess the 5' RACE reads, holding one entry per CDR3 protein. This table has hundreds of thousands of distinct CDR3 sequences, around 21% appearing once. The specimen sequenced was blood. Receptors were obtained from a man aged 70 or older in good health.

The chain joins TRBV7-3 to TRBJ2-1; TRBD2 aligns across 7 bases. This CDR3 has 14 residues. The germline gives CDR1 SGHTA, CDR2 FQGTGA. Losses at the gene ends were 6 bases for V and 10 bases for J; bases not matched to a gene: 12. The CDR3 loop reads CASSSSPRGEEQFF. DNA of the CDR3: TGTGCCAGCAGTTCGAGCCCTCGGGGGGAAGAGCAGTTCTTC. The full variable domain, completed using reference TRBV7-3 and TRBJ2-1, is GAGVSQTPSNKVTEKGKYVELRCDPISGHTALYWYRQSLGQGPEFLIYFQGTGAADDSGLPNDRFFAVRPEGSVSTLKIQRTERGDSAVYLCASSSSPRGEEQFFGPGTRLTVL.

V gene TRBV10-3 combines with J gene TRBJ2-7, with D uncertain. The V end lost 3 bases, the J end lost 3 bases, and 18 bases lay between the germline ends. The CDR3 sequence is 16 residues long. The germline V gene encodes CDR1 ENHRY and CDR2 SYGVKD. The chain's CDR3 is CAISEAQMSPFYEQYF. DNA for the CDR3: TGTGCCATCAGTGAAGCTCAGATGTCTCCGTTCTACGAGCAGTACTTC.

V and J are TRBV28 and TRBJ2-7, with D possibly being TRBD1 (7 bases). This CDR3 contains 15 residues. The V gene lost 6 bases and the J gene lost 0 bases, with 15 bases spanning the gap. The germline CDR1 and CDR2 sequences are MDHEN and SYDVKM. The CDR3 loop is CASRGGGGVSYEQYF. CDR3 nucleotide sequence: TGTGCCAGCAGGGGAGGAGGGGGCGTCTCCTACGAGCAGTACTTC.

V is TRBV20-1 and J is TRBJ2-5; TRBD1 agrees at 7 bases. Trimming removed 3 bases from V and 2 bases from J; junction bases left unmatched: 3. This CDR3 spans 13 amino acids. Germline CDR1 and CDR2: DFQATT and SNEGSKA (reference sequence). CDR3 region: CSASLGQQETQYF. As DNA, the CDR3 is TGCAGTGCTAGTTTGGGACAGCAAGAGACCCAGTACTTC.

In this sample, this clonotype turned up a few times. The chain combines TRBV29-1 with TRBJ1-1, with no clear D. The CDR3 has 11 residues. Between the trimmed V and J ends, which lost 7 bases and 1 base, there was a span of 7 bases. CDR1 and CDR2 from the germline V gene are SQVTM and ANQGSEA. The CDR3 coding sequence is TGCAGCGAATTCGCGAACACTGAAGCTTTCTTT. Protein: CSEFANTEAFF.

This clonotype showed up many times. V is TRBV18 and J is TRBJ2-7; weak D call: TRBD1 (6 bases). Trimming shortened V by 10 bases and J by 4 bases, and 17 bases separated the two germline ends. The CDR3 is made up of 13 amino acids. Germline CDR1 and CDR2: KGHSH and LQKENI. The CDR3: CATTQGNGYEQYF. CDR3 DNA sequence: TGTGCCACCACACAGGGTAATGGTTACGAGCAGTACTTC. The full variable domain, completed using reference TRBV18 and TRBJ2-7, is NAGVMQNPRHLVRRRGQEARLRCSPMKGHSHVYWYRQLPEEGLKFMVYLQKENIIDESGMPKERFSAEFPKEGPSILRIQQVVRGDSAAYFCATTQGNGYEQYFGPGTRLTVT.

The chain carries TRBV20-1 and TRBJ2-3; 7 bases align to TRBD2. With 6 bases clipped from V and 8 bases from J, the junction kept 23 bases outside the gene matches. This CDR3 is built from 17 residues. Germline CDR1 DFQATT, CDR2 SNEGSKA (reference sequence). In DNA, the CDR3 is TGCAGTGCCTACGCCCCATTGGCGGGAGAGAGAATAGGTACGCAGTATTTT. As protein: CSAYAPLAGERIGTQYF.

CDR3 coding DNA: TGTGCCAGCCTTTCCAGGGTGGACGAGCAGTACTTC. This sequence encodes CASLSRVDEQYF. The chain has TRBV28 and TRBJ2-7; D may be TRBD1 (5 bases). The germline CDR1 and CDR2 sequences are MDHEN and SYDVKM. The CDR3 length is 12 residues. V gave up 8 bases and J gave up 5 bases, with 13 bases separating them. The entire variable domain, with the rest obtained from reference TRBV28 and TRBJ2-7, is as follows: DVKVTQSSRYLVKRTGEKVFLECVQDMDHENMFWYRQDPGLGLRLIYFSYDVKMKEKGDIPEGYSVSREKKERFSLILESASTNQTSMYLCASLSRVDEQYFGPGTRLTVT.

V gene TRBV7-2 combines with J gene TRBJ2-5, with D uncertain. The J call is uncertain, as TRBJ2-7 better fits the DNA end. CDR3 size: 12 residues. Germline CDR1 is SGHTA and CDR2 is FQGNSA. CDR3 in amino acids: CASSPPSPEQYF. The CDR3 DNA reads TGTGCCAGCAGCCCCCCCAGTCCCGAGCAGTACTTC.

The chain carries TRBV20-1 and TRBJ2-1, with 8 positions matching TRBD2. V lost 6 bases to trimming and J lost 2 bases; unmatched junction nucleotides: 6. Germline values: CDR1 DFQATT, CDR2 SNEGSKA (reference sequence). The CDR3 is 14 amino acids. In DNA form, the CDR3 reads TGCAGTGCGAGTGGCGGGGGGACCTACAATGAGCAGTTCTTC. Translating it yields CSASGGGTYNEQFF.

This clonotype turned up a few times. The genes are TRBV7-8 and TRBJ2-7; 14 bases match TRBD2. Germline CDR1 is SGHVS and CDR2 is FQNEAQ. J was trimmed by 5 bases and V by 0 bases; bases with no gene match: 3. The CDR3 is 16 residues long. The CDR3 spells CASSLAGLAGGNEQYF. The DNA of the CDR3 is TGTGCCAGCAGCTTAGCAGGACTAGCGGGGGGAAACGAGCAGTACTTC.

In this sample, this clonotype turned up a few times. The J gene is TRBJ2-1, the V gene TRBV10-3, with TRBD1 as a possible D gene (5 bases). The CDR3 is made up of 13 amino acids. Germline V gene data show CDR1 as ENHRY and CDR2 as SYGVKD. Trimming shortened V by 6 bases and J by 5 bases, and 11 bases separated the two germline ends. The CDR3 region is CAIRDTVNNEQFF. The CDR3 nucleotides read TGTGCCATCAGGGACACCGTAAACAATGAGCAGTTCTTC.